Listed below are T cell receptor beta chains from one sample, sequenced in a study of T cells after yellow fever vaccination. TCRdb analysed the 5' RACE reads with MiXCR anew, one entry per CDR3 protein. This repertoire shows under 400,000 distinct CDR3 sequences, around 10% found once; its top ten account for around 20%. The input for sequencing was PBMCs, taken on the day of the first yellow fever vaccination. These receptors came from a man aged 18 to 30 who received the YFV17D yellow fever vaccine. The CDR3 runs from the conserved cysteine through the conserved F or W. The order of the fields is D gene, V gene, J gene, clone size, CDR3 DNA, CDR3 protein. A D gene is named only where the DNA matches it firmly. Expanded clones are given a class, and other clones once, few, many or no size at all.

d_call: .
v_call: TRBV4-3
j_call: TRBJ2-1
clone_size: few
cdr3_nt: TGCGCCAGCAGCCAAGAGGGATATGAGCAGTTCTTC
cdr3_aa: CASSQEGYEQFF

d_call: .
v_call: TRBV7-9
j_call: TRBJ2-5
clone_size: .
cdr3_nt: TGTGCCAGCAGCCAGCTGGATGTCCGAGAGACCCAGTACTTC
cdr3_aa: CASSQLDVRETQYF

d_call: .
v_call: TRBV14
j_call: TRBJ2-3
clone_size: many
cdr3_nt: TGTGCCAGCAGCCAGGAGTGGGCTAGCACAGATACGCAGTATTTT
cdr3_aa: CASSQEWASTDTQYF

d_call: TRBD1
v_call: TRBV4-3
j_call: TRBJ1-2
clone_size: few
cdr3_nt: TGCGCCAGCAGCCAAGGGCTACAGGGGCTGGGCTATGGCTACACCTTC
cdr3_aa: CASSQGLQGLGYGYTF

d_call: .
v_call: TRBV7-9
j_call: TRBJ2-7
clone_size: many
cdr3_nt: TGTGCCAGCAGCACGCACTCGTACGAGCAGTACTTC
cdr3_aa: CASSTHSYEQYF

d_call: TRBD2
v_call: TRBV28
j_call: TRBJ2-4
clone_size: .
cdr3_nt: TGTGCCAGCATCCGAGCGGGGGGGCAAACCAAAAACATTCAGTACTTC
cdr3_aa: CASIRAGGQTKNIQYF

d_call: .
v_call: TRBV7-9
j_call: TRBJ2-1
clone_size: .
cdr3_nt: TGCCTTGTGATACGGAGCTCCTACAATGAGCAGTTCTTC
cdr3_aa: CLVIRSSYNEQFF

d_call: TRBD1
v_call: TRBV11-2
j_call: TRBJ2-1
clone_size: .
cdr3_nt: TGTGCCAGCAGCTTCGTGACAGGGGCCCCCACGGGCTCCTACAATGAGCAGTTCTTC
cdr3_aa: CASSFVTGAPTGSYNEQFF

d_call: .
v_call: TRBV12-3/TRBV12-4
j_call: TRBJ1-6
clone_size: .
cdr3_nt: TGTGCCAGCCTCCATGGGGGGGGCTATAATTCACCCCTCCACTTT
cdr3_aa: CASLHGGGYNSPLHF

d_call: TRBD2
v_call: TRBV5-4
j_call: TRBJ2-4
clone_size: once
cdr3_nt: TGTGCCAGCAGCTTCTCGCGGGAGGTACTGAAAGGAGCCAAAAACATTCAGTACTTC
cdr3_aa: CASSFSREVLKGAKNIQYF

d_call: .
v_call: TRBV5-1
j_call: TRBJ2-7
clone_size: .
cdr3_nt: TGCGCCAGCAGCCACTTGGACGGCTCCTACGAGCAGTACTTC
cdr3_aa: CASSHLDGSYEQYF